Here is one T cell receptor (beta chain) with its context. The data were taken from a study of T-cell reconstitution after alpha-beta-depleted transplantation in children. TCRbeta library preparation incorporated unique molecular identifiers. TCRdb reanalysed the PCR reads using MiXCR and keeps one entry per CDR3 protein. This table holds some 550,000 distinct CDR3 sequences, about 18% found once. V was pared by 0 bases and J by 2 bases, with 9 bases between. The germline gives CDR1 SGHRS, CDR2 YFSETQ. This CDR3 has 14 amino acids. Material: PBMCs from the stem cell graft donor, obtained from the stem cell graft. This TCR came from a human donor who donated a stem cell graft to a child with acute lymphoblastic leukemia. The chain carries TRBV5-1 and TRBJ2-7, with D hard to call. The CDR3 DNA follows: TGCGCCAGCAGCTTGGGCGGCCGTGCCTACGAGCAGTACTTC. Its translation: CASSLGGRAYEQYF. The variable domain in full, with the rest retrieved from reference TRBV5-1 and TRBJ2-7, is KAGVTQTPRYLIKTRGQQVTLSCSPISGHRSVSWYQQTPGQGLQFLFEYFSETQRNKGNFPGRFSGRQFSNSRSEMNVSTLELGDSALYLCASSLGGRAYEQYFGPGTRLTVT.